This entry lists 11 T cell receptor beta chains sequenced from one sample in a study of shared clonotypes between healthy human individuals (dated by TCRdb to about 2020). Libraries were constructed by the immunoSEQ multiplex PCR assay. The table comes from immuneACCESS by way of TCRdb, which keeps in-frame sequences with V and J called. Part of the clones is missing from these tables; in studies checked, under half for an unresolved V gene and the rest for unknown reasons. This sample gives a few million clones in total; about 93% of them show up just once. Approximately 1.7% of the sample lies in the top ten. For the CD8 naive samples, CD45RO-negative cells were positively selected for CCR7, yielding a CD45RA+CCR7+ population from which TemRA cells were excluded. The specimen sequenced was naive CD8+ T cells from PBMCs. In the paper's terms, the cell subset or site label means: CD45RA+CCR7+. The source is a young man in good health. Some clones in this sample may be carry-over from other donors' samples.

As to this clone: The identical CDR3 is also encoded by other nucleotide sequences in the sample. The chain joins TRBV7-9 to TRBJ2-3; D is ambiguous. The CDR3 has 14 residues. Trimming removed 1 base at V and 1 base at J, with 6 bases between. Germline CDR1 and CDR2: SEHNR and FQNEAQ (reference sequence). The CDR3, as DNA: TGTGCCAGCAGCTTAGGGGTGGGCACAGATACGCAGTATTTT. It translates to CASSLGVGTDTQYF.

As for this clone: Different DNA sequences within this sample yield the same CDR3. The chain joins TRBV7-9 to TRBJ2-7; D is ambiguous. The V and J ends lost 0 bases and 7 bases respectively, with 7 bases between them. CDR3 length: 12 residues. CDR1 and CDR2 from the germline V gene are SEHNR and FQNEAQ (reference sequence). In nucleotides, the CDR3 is TGTGCCAGCAGCTTAGCAGGGCGAGAGCAGTACTTC. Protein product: CASSLAGREQYF. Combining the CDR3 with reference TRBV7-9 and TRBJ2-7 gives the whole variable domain DTGVSQNPRHKITKRGQNVTFRCDPISEHNRLYWYRQTLGQGPEFLTYFQNEAQLEKSRLLSDRFSAERPKGSFSTLEIQRTEQGDSAMYLCASSLAGREQYFGPGTRLTVT.

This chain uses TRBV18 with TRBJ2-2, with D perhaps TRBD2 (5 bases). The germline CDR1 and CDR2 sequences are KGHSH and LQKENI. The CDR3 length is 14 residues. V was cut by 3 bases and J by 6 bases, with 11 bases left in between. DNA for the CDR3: TGTGCCAGCTCACCGTGGGAGCTGGCCGGGGAGCTGTTTTTT. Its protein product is CASSPWELAGELFF.

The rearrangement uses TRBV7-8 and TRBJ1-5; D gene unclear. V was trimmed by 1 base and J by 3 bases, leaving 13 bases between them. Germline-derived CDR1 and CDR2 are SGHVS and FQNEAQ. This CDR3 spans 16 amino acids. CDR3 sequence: CASSLDDTVPNQPQHF. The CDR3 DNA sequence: TGTGCCAGCAGCTTAGACGACACAGTACCCAATCAGCCCCAGCATTTT.

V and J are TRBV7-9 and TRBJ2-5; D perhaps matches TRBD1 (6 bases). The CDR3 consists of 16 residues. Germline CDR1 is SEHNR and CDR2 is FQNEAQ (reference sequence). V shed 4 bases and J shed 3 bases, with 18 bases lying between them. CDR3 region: CASSYPYDTGKETQYF. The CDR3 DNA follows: TGTGCCAGCAGCTACCCCTATGACACAGGGAAAGAGACCCAGTACTTC.

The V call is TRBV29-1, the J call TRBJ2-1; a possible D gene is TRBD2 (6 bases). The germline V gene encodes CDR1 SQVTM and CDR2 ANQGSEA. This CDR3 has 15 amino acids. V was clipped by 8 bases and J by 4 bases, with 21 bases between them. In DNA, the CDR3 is TGCAGCCACCCTAGTTCTTCGGGAGCTTACAATGAGCAGTTCTTC. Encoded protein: CSHPSSSGAYNEQFF.

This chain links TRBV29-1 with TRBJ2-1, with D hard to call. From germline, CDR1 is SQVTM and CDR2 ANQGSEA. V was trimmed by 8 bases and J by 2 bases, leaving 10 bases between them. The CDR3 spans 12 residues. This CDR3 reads CSLNPTYNEQFF. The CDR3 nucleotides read TGCAGCTTAAATCCCACCTACAATGAGCAGTTCTTC.

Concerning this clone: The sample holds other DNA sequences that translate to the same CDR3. The CDR3 bases are TGTGCCTGGAGTGTTGGCTCTGGAAACACCATATATTTT. Translated, it gives CAWSVGSGNTIYF. The chain has TRBV30 and TRBJ1-3; no clear D gene. In germline, CDR1 is GTSNPN, CDR2 SVGIG (reference sequence). The V and J ends lost 0 bases and 0 bases respectively, with 3 bases between them. This CDR3 comprises 13 residues.

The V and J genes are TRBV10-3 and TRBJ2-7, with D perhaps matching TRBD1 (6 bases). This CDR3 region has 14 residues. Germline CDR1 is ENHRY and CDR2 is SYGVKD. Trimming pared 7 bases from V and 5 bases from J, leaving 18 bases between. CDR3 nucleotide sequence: TGTGCCATCACCGGGGACACCGAGGTCCACGAGCAGTACTTC. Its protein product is CAITGDTEVHEQYF.

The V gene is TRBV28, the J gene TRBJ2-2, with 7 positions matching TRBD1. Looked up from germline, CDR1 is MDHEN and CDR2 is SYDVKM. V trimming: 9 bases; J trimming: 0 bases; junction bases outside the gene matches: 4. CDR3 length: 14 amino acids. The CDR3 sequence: CASRQGANTGELFF. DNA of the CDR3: TGTGCCAGTCGACAGGGTGCGAACACCGGGGAGCTGTTTTTT.

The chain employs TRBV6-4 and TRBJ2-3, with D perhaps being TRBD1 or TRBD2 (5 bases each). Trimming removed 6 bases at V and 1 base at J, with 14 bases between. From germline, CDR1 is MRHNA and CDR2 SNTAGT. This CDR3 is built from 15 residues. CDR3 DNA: TGTGCCAGCAGCCCCGGGACGGCACGCACAGATACGCAGTATTTT. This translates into CASSPGTARTDTQYF.